The text below deals with one TCR beta chain. Its specificity is unknown. The CDR3 runs to 17 residues. Germline V gene sequence: CDR1 LNHNV, CDR2 YYDKDF (reference sequence). With V trimmed by 5 bases and J by 0 bases, 10 bases remained unmatched. TCRdb's table, derived via immunoSEQ multiplex PCR, lists solely in-frame clones and lacks some. The repertoire includes about 120,000 clones, roughly 84% of them detected once, and 7.5% sits in the top ten. The sample comes from a study of T cell responses to AZD1222 COVID-19 vaccine. Study at large: The study pooled second doses at about 4 or about 12 weeks. Study-wide points: Along spike, vaccine-associated CD4 TCRs were found throughout, with dominance at 160-218 and 743-854. Seropositive at baseline were only six AZD1222 recipients. Repertoire sampling was restricted to post-peak T cell response timepoints.

V usage is TRBV15 and J usage is TRBJ1-5; TRBD1 aligns across 7 bases. The material sequenced was peripheral blood, taken on day 0 of AZD1222 vaccination. The TCR sequence derives from an adult in good health. The CDR3 nucleotides read TGTGCCACCAGCGTCGAAGGGGGCCCTAGTAGCAATCAGCCCCAGCATTTT. Amino acids: CATSVEGGPSSNQPQHF.